The source of this TCR beta chain is a study of T-cell memory formation after mild COVID-19. Points from the study as a whole: The study detected some responding clones in pre-infection memory, suggesting cross-reactive memory joined. A balance of CD4 and CD8 characterized clones contracting day 15 to 85, whereas later expanders leaned CD4+.

Trimming shortened V by 1 base and J by 0 bases, and 8 bases separated the two germline ends. This CDR3 is built from 15 residues. Germline V CDR1 and CDR2: LGHDT, YNNKEL (reference sequence). TCRdb recomputed calls from the 5' RACE reads with MiXCR, one row per CDR3 protein. This sample carries 580,000 or so distinct CDR3 sequences, 17% of them seen once, and the ten largest clones take roughly 8%. This clonotype was found a few times. Its antigen is unknown. The sequence came from an adult woman who had mild COVID-19 (a few samples of this study predate the infection). Cell type and time point are not known. The gene calls are TRBV3-1 and TRBJ2-3, with a possible D match to TRBD2 (5 bases). Sequencing was performed on PBMCs or a T cell subset sorted from them (not recorded which). The CDR3 spells CASSQGPGSTDTQYF. CDR3 bases: TGTGCCAGCAGCCAAGGGCCGGGGAGCACAGATACGCAGTATTTT.